Listed below are T cell receptor beta chains from one sample, sequenced in a study of Graves' ophthalmopathy and Graves' hyperthyroidism. TCRdb re-derived calls from the multiplex PCR reads in MiXCR, one entry per CDR3 protein. The data hold some 250,000 distinct CDR3 sequences, with around 50% observed a single time. The sample consisted of peripheral blood. The receptor source for this set is an adult man with Graves' ophthalmopathy. Both conserved end residues are part of each CDR3.

v_gene: TRBV10-2; j_gene: TRBJ1-3; CDR3aa: CASSDYGSGNTIYF
v_gene: TRBV12-3/TRBV12-4; j_gene: TRBJ2-5; CDR3aa: CASSQQGAEGTQYF
v_gene: TRBV5-1; j_gene: TRBJ2-2; CDR3aa: CASSGRGDTGELFF
v_gene: TRBV5-8; j_gene: TRBJ2-2; CDR3aa: CASSLYQTGTGELFF
v_gene: TRBV7-2; j_gene: TRBJ2-5; CDR3aa: CAGTAGWQETQYF
v_gene: TRBV2; j_gene: TRBJ1-5; CDR3aa: CASSPSGVKPQHF
v_gene: TRBV27; j_gene: TRBJ1-6; CDR3aa: CASIPGQGGSPLHF
v_gene: TRBV7-9; j_gene: TRBJ1-1; CDR3aa: CASSPTGRGSTEAFF
v_gene: TRBV5-1; j_gene: TRBJ1-1; CDR3aa: CASSTGQVNGEAFF
v_gene: TRBV19; j_gene: TRBJ2-7; CDR3aa: CASSSDRAAHEQYF
v_gene: TRBV7-9; j_gene: TRBJ1-5; CDR3aa: CASSQTGVSNQPQHF
v_gene: TRBV12-3/TRBV12-4; j_gene: TRBJ1-5; CDR3aa: CASRPDRGNQPQHF
v_gene: TRBV7-2; j_gene: TRBJ1-1; CDR3aa: CASREGTEAFF
v_gene: TRBV14; j_gene: TRBJ2-7; CDR3aa: CASSQTNYEQYF
v_gene: TRBV7-8; j_gene: TRBJ2-7; CDR3aa: CASTWEGRSYEQYF
v_gene: TRBV7-9; j_gene: .; CDR3aa: CASSSDRDLGNEQFF
v_gene: TRBV20-1; j_gene: TRBJ2-7; CDR3aa: CSAGRDRGYEQYF
v_gene: TRBV7-3; j_gene: TRBJ1-6; CDR3aa: CASSTGTANSPLHF
v_gene: TRBV7-2; j_gene: TRBJ2-5; CDR3aa: CASSQEMTGFQETQYF
v_gene: TRBV10-2; j_gene: TRBJ2-7; CDR3aa: CASNKDRVYEQYF
v_gene: TRBV20-1; j_gene: TRBJ2-7; CDR3aa: CSARGSSGRASSEQYF
v_gene: TRBV15; j_gene: TRBJ1-1; CDR3aa: CATSRDSGTFEAFF
v_gene: TRBV29-1; j_gene: TRBJ1-5; CDR3aa: CSVVPGGRSQPQHF
v_gene: TRBV28; j_gene: TRBJ2-5; CDR3aa: CASSLGHATQYF
v_gene: TRBV10-3; j_gene: TRBJ1-1; CDR3aa: CAIRLQGNTEAFF
v_gene: TRBV10-3; j_gene: TRBJ2-7; CDR3aa: CAISESASPYEQYF
v_gene: TRBV10-3; j_gene: TRBJ1-1; CDR3aa: CASTRSWEAFF
v_gene: TRBV5-1; j_gene: TRBJ2-2; CDR3aa: CASSLPASGTPPNTGELFF
v_gene: TRBV12-3/TRBV12-4; j_gene: TRBJ1-5; CDR3aa: CASSWRGQPQHF
v_gene: TRBV6-5; j_gene: TRBJ1-2; CDR3aa: CASRGQGANYGYTF
v_gene: TRBV7-9; j_gene: TRBJ2-7; CDR3aa: CASSLGGLANYEQYF
v_gene: TRBV7-2; j_gene: TRBJ2-7; CDR3aa: CASSPSLLSYEQYF
v_gene: TRBV7-9; j_gene: TRBJ2-7; CDR3aa: CASSLIGYEQYF
v_gene: TRBV7-8; j_gene: TRBJ2-5; CDR3aa: CASSLDRDPRETQYF
v_gene: TRBV7-3; j_gene: TRBJ2-2; CDR3aa: CASSLTSTGTGELFF
v_gene: TRBV28; j_gene: TRBJ1-1; CDR3aa: CASKPQGMNTEAFF
v_gene: TRBV7-8; j_gene: TRBJ1-2; CDR3aa: CASSFSQGYGYTF
v_gene: TRBV10-3; j_gene: TRBJ2-7; CDR3aa: CASSRSSGGLSYEQYF
v_gene: TRBV7-2; j_gene: TRBJ2-5; CDR3aa: CASSLVGDHARKYF
v_gene: TRBV7-3; j_gene: TRBJ2-5; CDR3aa: CASTLGPQETQYF
v_gene: TRBV12-5; j_gene: TRBJ2-5; CDR3aa: CASSLAGGPGGETQYF
v_gene: TRBV7-9; j_gene: TRBJ1-4; CDR3aa: CASSLGTYEKLFF